Only one count was recorded for the clone carrying this T cell receptor beta chain. Only in-frame clones appear in the TCRdb table, and some are missing; sequencing was by immunoSEQ multiplex PCR. The sample yields more than 2,000,000 clones, approximately 92% seen once. This record comes from a study of shared clonotypes between healthy human individuals. Study context: Per donor, three plates held CD4 naive cells, three held CD4 memory, two held CD8 naive and one held CD8 memory.

The receptor's source is a man younger than 35 in good health. Sequencing used naive CD4+ T cells sorted from blood. Subset: CD45RA+ positively selected.

CDR3 sequence: CASSRQSGETQYF. As DNA, the CDR3 is TGTGCCAGCAGCCGCCAAAGCGGCGAGACCCAGTACTTC. The chain carries TRBV5-4 and TRBJ2-5; a possible D gene is TRBD2 (5 bases). Germline lookup yields CDR1 SGHNT and CDR2 YYREEE (reference sequence). The V end was cut by 4 bases, the J end by 5 bases, with 12 bases between. This CDR3 has 13 amino acids.